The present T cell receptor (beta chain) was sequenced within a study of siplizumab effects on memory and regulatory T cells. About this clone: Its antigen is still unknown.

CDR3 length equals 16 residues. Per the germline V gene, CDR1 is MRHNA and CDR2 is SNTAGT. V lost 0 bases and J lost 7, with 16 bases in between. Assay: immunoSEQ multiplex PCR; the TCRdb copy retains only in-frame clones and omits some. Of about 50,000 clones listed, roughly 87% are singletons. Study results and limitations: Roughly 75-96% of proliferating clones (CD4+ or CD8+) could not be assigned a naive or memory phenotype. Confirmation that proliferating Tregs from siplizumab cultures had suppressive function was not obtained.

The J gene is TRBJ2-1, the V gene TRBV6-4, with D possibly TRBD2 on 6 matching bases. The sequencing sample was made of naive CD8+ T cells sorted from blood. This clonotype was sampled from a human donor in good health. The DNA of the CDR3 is TGTGCCAGCAGTGACTCGGTGGTAGCGGTAAGGAATGAGCAGTTCTTC. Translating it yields CASSDSVVAVRNEQFF.